Below, one T cell receptor (beta chain) is given with its context. The sample originates from a study of shared clonotypes between healthy human individuals. The CDR3 totals 15 residues. Germline CDR1 is MNHEY and CDR2 is SMNVEV (reference sequence). V gave up 7 bases and J gave up 3 bases, with 19 bases separating them. Clones were sequenced by immunoSEQ multiplex PCR, and TCRdb holds only the in-frame ones, with some missing. This table has 2 million to 3 million clones, 93% appearing once. Free of recent acute infections or vaccinations, the donors were healthy HIV-negative adults. Source material: naive CD4+ T cells from PBMCs. Specified subset: CD45RA+ positively selected. The source of this sequence is a man aged 18-30 years in good health. Some clones in this sample may be carry-over from other donors' samples. The gene calls are TRBV27 and TRBJ2-7; D is undetermined. The CDR3 nucleotides read TGTGCCAGCACCCCTAGTCTGAGCGCGATCTACGAGCAGTACTTC. This translates into CASTPSLSAIYEQYF.